Described below is a single T cell receptor (beta chain) sequence and its context. Cohort allocation depended upon clinical history that participants reported. The sample originates from a study of blood T cell repertoires in COVID-19. Study-level information: Acute and convalescent COVID-19 samples came from the United States, Italy and Spain.

Trimming stripped 6 bases from V and 10 bases from J, with 22 bases between. Germline assignment: CDR1 MDHEN and CDR2 SYDVKM. This CDR3 region has 15 residues. Generated by immunoSEQ multiplex PCR, the TCRdb table keeps only in-frame clones and is missing some. The profile shows 200,000 to 250,000 clones, approximately 86% of them singletons. The V and J genes are TRBV28 and TRBJ2-1; D ambiguous. Input material: PBMCs or T cells enriched from blood (not recorded which). The sequence came from a woman aged 40 to 50 with acute COVID-19. CDR3 sequence: CASSTSGVGVREQFF. The CDR3 DNA sequence: TGTGCCAGCAGCACTTCCGGTGTGGGTGTCAGGGAGCAGTTCTTC.